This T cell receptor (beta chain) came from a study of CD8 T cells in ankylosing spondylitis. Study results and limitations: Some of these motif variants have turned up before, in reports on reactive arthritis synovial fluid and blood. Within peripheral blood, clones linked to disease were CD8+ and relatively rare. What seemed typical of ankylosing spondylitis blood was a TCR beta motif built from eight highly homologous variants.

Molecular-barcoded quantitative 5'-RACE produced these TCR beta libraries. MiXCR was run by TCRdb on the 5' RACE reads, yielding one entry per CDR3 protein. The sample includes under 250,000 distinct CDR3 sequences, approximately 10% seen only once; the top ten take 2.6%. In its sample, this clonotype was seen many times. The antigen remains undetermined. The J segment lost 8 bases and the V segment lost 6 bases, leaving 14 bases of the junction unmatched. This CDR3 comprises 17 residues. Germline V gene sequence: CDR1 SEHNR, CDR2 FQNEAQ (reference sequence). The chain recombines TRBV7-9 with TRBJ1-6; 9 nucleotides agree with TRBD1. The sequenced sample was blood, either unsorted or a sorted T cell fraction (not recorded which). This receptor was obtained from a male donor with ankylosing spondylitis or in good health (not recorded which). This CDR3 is CASRLDSGTGNDSPLHF. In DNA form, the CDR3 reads TGTGCCAGCAGACTAGACTCCGGGACAGGGAATGATTCACCCCTCCACTTT.